A selection of T cell receptor beta chains follows, all from one sample in a study of vaccination and CD4 T cells after COVID-19. Each CDR3 protein is one row after TCRdb ran MiXCR on the PCR reads. The data contain fewer than 15,000 distinct CDR3 sequences, less than 60% of them seen just once; the ten biggest clones take up roughly a tenth. The antigens of these receptors remain unknown. Sequenced input: CD4+ T cells from blood, cultured in vitro. Receptor source: a human donor who had recovered from COVID-19. Both conserved end residues are part of each CDR3. A D gene is named only where the DNA matches it firmly. Size is stated for part of the rows, as once, few or many counts, or as a class when the clone is expanded.

V	D	size	J	CDR3	DNA
TRBV24-1	.	.	TRBJ1-2	CATSDSGTNKWNGYTF	TGTGCCACCAGTGATTCCGGGACAAATAAGTGGAATGGCTACACCTTC
TRBV5-1	TRBD1	.	TRBJ2-5	CASTRGQGQETQYF	TGCGCCAGTACCCGCGGACAGGGACAAGAGACCCAGTACTTC
TRBV6-5	TRBD1	few	TRBJ1-5	CASSYAGTGEGGPQHF	TGTGCCAGCAGTTACGCGGGGACAGGGGAAGGGGGGCCCCAGCATTTT
TRBV28	TRBD1	.	TRBJ2-2	CASWDSLTGELFF	TGTGCCAGCTGGGACAGCCTCACCGGGGAGCTGTTTTTT
TRBV7-7	.	.	TRBJ2-2	CASSPFGEGAFSTGELFF	TGTGCCAGCAGTCCTTTCGGGGAGGGGGCATTTAGCACCGGGGAGCTGTTTTTT
TRBV7-6	TRBD1	few	TRBJ2-1	CASSPGGQAYNEQFF	TGTGCCAGCAGCCCAGGGGGACAGGCCTACAATGAGCAGTTCTTC
TRBV7-3	TRBD2	.	TRBJ2-1	CASSPRTSVNEQFF	TGTGCCAGCAGCCCCCGGACTAGCGTCAATGAGCAGTTCTTC
TRBV20-1	TRBD2	few	TRBJ2-1	CSARDYLTAGGLVSFF	TGCAGTGCTAGAGATTATTTAACAGCGGGAGGTCTAGTGTCGTTCTTC
TRBV15	TRBD1	.	TRBJ2-1	CATSREPQTGRGNEQFF	TGTGCCACCAGCAGAGAACCCCAGACAGGGAGAGGCAATGAGCAGTTCTTC
TRBV7-8	TRBD1	few	TRBJ1-5	CASSWDRVQPQHF	TGTGCCAGCAGCTGGGACAGGGTTCAGCCCCAGCATTTT
TRBV24-1	TRBD1	.	TRBJ1-4	CATSDSPRGRGNEKLFF	TGTGCCACCAGTGATTCTCCCAGGGGGAGAGGGAATGAAAAACTGTTTTTT
TRBV2	TRBD2	.	TRBJ2-3	CASSVLAGGTDTQYF	TGTGCCAGCAGTGTTCTAGCGGGAGGCACAGATACGCAGTATTTT
TRBV12-3/TRBV12-4	TRBD1	few	TRBJ1-5	CASSFETGGNQPQHF	TGTGCCAGCAGTTTCGAGACAGGGGGCAATCAGCCCCAGCATTTT
TRBV6-1	.	.	TRBJ1-5	CASNRVPGQPQHF	TGTGCCAGCAATAGGGTTCCGGGGCAGCCCCAGCATTTT
TRBV11-2	TRBD1	.	TRBJ1-1	CASSWDRGMNTEAFF	TGTGCCAGCAGCTGGGACAGGGGCATGAACACTGAAGCTTTCTTT
TRBV27	TRBD2	few	TRBJ2-2	CASSFLNGRDTGELFF	TGTGCCAGCAGTTTCCTGAACGGGAGGGACACCGGGGAGCTGTTTTTT
TRBV20-1	TRBD1	.	TRBJ1-1	CSAPGQGLYTEAFF	TGCAGTGCGCCCGGACAGGGCTTGTACACTGAAGCTTTCTTT
TRBV2	.	.	TRBJ2-1	CASSERWGSYNEQFF	TGTGCCAGCAGTGAGCGTTGGGGCTCCTACAATGAGCAGTTCTTC
TRBV2	TRBD1	.	TRBJ2-5	CASTRQGWDQYF	TGTGCCAGCACGCGACAGGGATGGGACCAGTACTTC
TRBV7-8	TRBD2	.	TRBJ2-3	CASGFGLAEVTDTQYF	TGTGCCAGCGGCTTCGGACTAGCGGAGGTCACAGATACGCAGTATTTT
TRBV25-1	.	few	TRBJ1-6	CASSGQGGSPLHF	TGTGCCAGCAGTGGCCAGGGAGGGTCACCCCTCCACTTT
TRBV20-1	.	.	TRBJ2-7	CSARDSAQSSYEQYF	TGCAGTGCTAGAGATTCCGCACAAAGCTCCTACGAGCAGTACTTC
TRBV20-1	.	.	TRBJ2-1	CSARDYNEQFF	TGCAGTGCTAGAGATTACAATGAGCAGTTCTTC
TRBV12-3/TRBV12-4	.	.	TRBJ2-3	CASSTGQSTDTQYF	TGTGCCAGCAGTACGGGACAAAGCACAGATACGCAGTATTTT
TRBV20-1	.	few	TRBJ1-6	CSAVRTDINSPLHF	TGCAGTGCTGTAAGGACAGACATTAATTCACCCCTCCACTTT
TRBV28	.	once	TRBJ2-2	CASSLGATGELFF	TGTGCCAGCAGCCTCGGAGCCACCGGGGAGCTGTTTTTT
TRBV29-1	.	.	TRBJ1-2	CSVRGNNYGYTF	TGCAGCGTTCGTGGGAATAACTATGGCTACACCTTC
TRBV7-2	.	.	TRBJ1-2	CASSLGPDYGYTF	TGTGCCAGCAGCTTAGGTCCCGACTATGGCTACACCTTC
TRBV7-8	.	few	TRBJ2-7	CASSLGQDYEQYF	TGTGCCAGCAGCTTAGGACAGGACTACGAGCAGTACTTC
TRBV6-1	TRBD2	.	TRBJ2-2	CASSRLAGGKELFF	TGTGCCAGCAGCCGACTAGCGGGAGGAAAGGAGCTGTTTTTT
TRBV18	TRBD1	.	TRBJ2-3	CASSPRPGGGGTQYF	TGTGCCAGCTCACCACGACCAGGGGGCGGAGGGACGCAGTATTTT
TRBV10-3	.	.	TRBJ2-7	CAISDTRVGEQYF	TGTGCCATCAGTGACACCAGGGTTGGCGAGCAGTACTTC
TRBV10-1	TRBD2	.	TRBJ2-3	CASSESTLAGTDTQYF	TGCGCCAGCAGTGAGTCGACCCTAGCGGGCACAGATACGCAGTATTTT
TRBV10-3	.	few	TRBJ2-5	CAIRGDGETQYF	TGTGCCATCAGGGGCGACGGGGAGACCCAGTACTTC
TRBV2	.	.	TRBJ2-7	CASSESLVVTYEQYF	TGTGCCAGCAGTGAATCCCTTGTGGTGACCTACGAGCAGTACTTC
TRBV10-3	.	.	TRBJ2-5	CAISGHGQETQYF	TGTGCCATCAGTGGGCACGGCCAAGAGACCCAGTACTTC
TRBV6-1	TRBD2	once	TRBJ2-7	CASTPWGGSYEQYF	TGTGCCAGCACCCCTTGGGGAGGGTCCTACGAGCAGTACTTC
TRBV7-9	.	few	TRBJ1-2	CASSTQGGGNYGYTF	TGTGCCAGCAGCACACAGGGAGGTGGGAACTATGGCTACACCTTC
TRBV19	.	.	TRBJ2-7	CASSMSRTYEQYF	TGTGCCAGTAGTATGTCCCGAACCTACGAGCAGTACTTC
TRBV4-1	.	few	TRBJ2-3	CASISSVTDTQYF	TGCGCCAGCATATCTAGCGTCACAGATACGCAGTATTTT
TRBV6-2/TRBV6-3	.	.	TRBJ2-5	CASSSYTETQYF	TGTGCCAGCAGTTCTTATACAGAGACCCAGTACTTC
TRBV10-3	TRBD2	once	TRBJ2-5	CAISAGTSAETQYF	TGTGCCATCAGTGCCGGGACTAGCGCGGAGACCCAGTACTTC
TRBV28	.	few	TRBJ2-1	CASSLSQRRYNEQFF	TGTGCCAGCAGTTTGTCCCAGAGGCGTTACAATGAGCAGTTCTTC
TRBV30	.	.	TRBJ1-2	CAWSVLGVVGDGYTF	TGTGCCTGGAGTGTACTAGGGGTGGTAGGGGATGGCTACACCTTC
TRBV11-3	TRBD2	.	TRBJ2-1	CASSPGPGRDYNEQFF	TGTGCCAGCAGCCCGGGACCCGGGAGGGACTACAATGAGCAGTTCTTC
TRBV4-3	.	.	TRBJ1-5	CASSRNIGNSNQPQHF	TGCGCCAGCAGCCGAAACATCGGGAATAGCAATCAGCCCCAGCATTTT
TRBV5-1	.	.	TRBJ2-1	CASSLVVVDSYNEQFF	TGCGCCAGCAGCTTGGTGGTAGTCGACTCCTACAATGAGCAGTTCTTC
TRBV28	TRBD2	once	TRBJ2-7	CASSPGPSGVYEQYF	TGTGCCAGCAGTCCAGGGCCTAGCGGGGTCTACGAGCAGTACTTC
TRBV7-7	.	once	TRBJ1-3	CASSSGIGNTIYF	TGTGCTAGCAGCTCGGGGATCGGAAACACCATATATTTT
TRBV18	.	.	TRBJ2-7	CASSPGGGVYEQYF	TGTGCCAGCTCCCCCGGAGGGGGCGTCTACGAGCAGTACTTC
TRBV20-1	.	few	TRBJ2-5	CSAIHVQETQYF	TGCAGTGCTATTCACGTTCAAGAGACCCAGTACTTC
TRBV6-4	.	few	TRBJ2-3	CASSDRGTTDTQYF	TGTGCCAGCAGTGACAGGGGAACCACAGATACGCAGTATTTT